This TCR beta chain came from a study of control samples from healthy donors and cancer patients. Clones were sequenced by immunoSEQ multiplex PCR, and TCRdb holds only the in-frame ones, with some missing. The sample lists about 86,000 clones; 94% were seen once. Trimming took 6 bases from V and 1 from J, leaving 12 bases between them. The CDR3 is made up of 14 amino acids. Germline CDR1 reads MDHEN; CDR2 reads SYDVKM. The rearrangement joins TRBV28 to TRBJ1-1, with D unclear. The sample consisted of blood. The origin of this receptor is a young woman in good health. CDR3 sequence (DNA): TGTGCCAGCAGCATAACGAAGGGGAACACTGAAGCTTTCTTT. Translating gives CASSITKGNTEAFF.